The 14 T cell receptor beta chains below were found in one sample sequenced in a study of control samples from healthy donors and cancer patients. The protocol was immunoSEQ multiplex PCR, while the TCRdb copy is restricted to in-frame clones and leaves out a portion. The top ten clones hold over 1.5% of a sample with more than 75,000 clones, around 90% of them seen once. Sequenced sample: PBMCs. These receptor sequences come from a woman aged 60-75 years with head and neck cancer.

This clone was counted once. The chain's CDR3 is CASSLLSLGPYEQYF. The CDR3 nucleotides read TGTGCCAGCAGCTTGTTATCCTTGGGGCCCTACGAGCAGTACTTC. This chain connects TRBV5-5 to TRBJ2-7; the D gene is possibly TRBD1 (5 bases). Germline-derived CDR1 and CDR2 are SGHKS and YYEKEE (reference sequence). The CDR3 loop spans 15 amino acids. V was clipped by 1 base and J by 2 bases, with 13 bases between them.

The chain links TRBV5-8 to TRBJ1-1; perhaps TRBD1 as D (5 bases). CDR1 is SGHTS, CDR2 YDEGEE, per germline. With 5 bases removed from V and 0 bases from J, the gap between germline ends came to 14 bases. This CDR3 comprises 15 residues. This CDR3 is CASSREGTVNTEAFF. Here the CDR3 DNA reads TGTGCCAGCAGTCGGGAGGGGACGGTGAACACTGAAGCTTTCTTT.

This clone was observed a handful of times. V usage is TRBV6-5 and J usage is TRBJ2-2; D possibly corresponds to TRBD1 (6 bases). The CDR3 consists of 15 residues. CDR1 and CDR2 from the germline V gene are MNHEY and SVGAGI. Trimming shortened V by 2 bases and J by 5 bases, and 12 bases separated the two germline ends. In nucleotides, the CDR3 is TGTGCCAGCAGTTACGTGGGGGCCCAGACCGGGGAGCTGTTTTTT. Translation gives CASSYVGAQTGELFF.

The CDR3 loop reads CASSFAWARGIQYF. CDR3 bases: TGTGCCAGCAGCTTTGCTTGGGCGAGGGGCATTCAGTACTTC. The gene calls are TRBV11-2 and TRBJ2-4, with D tentatively TRBD1 or TRBD2 (5 bases each). Germline CDR1 reads SGHAT; CDR2 reads FQNNGV. The CDR3 runs 14 residues. Deletions cut 3 bases from V and 9 bases from J, with 15 bases between.

V usage is TRBV30 and J usage is TRBJ1-6; maybe TRBD1 (5 bases). From germline, CDR1 is GTSNPN and CDR2 SVGIG (reference sequence). V was pared by 2 bases and J by 4 bases, with 15 bases between. The CDR3 has 16 amino acids. This chain's CDR3 is CAWSQVSGVYNSPLHF. The CDR3 DNA sequence: TGTGCCTGGAGTCAGGTCTCGGGGGTTTATAATTCACCCCTCCACTTT.

V is TRBV19 and J is TRBJ1-4, with D possibly matching TRBD1 (5 bases). The CDR3 extends over 14 amino acids. V lost 4 bases and J 8 bases, leaving 14 bases between the germline ends. Germline CDR1 and CDR2: LNHDA and SQIVND (reference sequence). The CDR3 nucleotides read TGTGCCAGTAGTAATACGATGGGACTCGAAAAACTGTTTTTT. This codes for CASSNTMGLEKLFF.

This chain links TRBV6-2 or TRBV6-3 with TRBJ2-1; TRBD2 agrees at 9 bases. Per the germline V gene, CDR1 is MNHEY and CDR2 is SVGEGT. The J segment lost 4 bases and the V segment lost 5 bases, leaving 3 bases of the junction unmatched. The CDR3 loop spans 14 amino acids. The CDR3 DNA is TGTGCCAGCAGTCGACTAGCGGATTACAATGAGCAGTTCTTC. Its translation: CASSRLADYNEQFF.

CDR3 amino acids: CASKGQGMNEQFF. CDR3 nucleotide sequence: TGTGCCAGCAAGGGGCAGGGTATGAATGAGCAGTTCTTC. The chain joins TRBV6-5 to TRBJ2-1, with a possible D match to TRBD1 (5 bases). In germline, CDR1 is MNHEY, CDR2 SVGAGI. Trimming removed 7 bases at V and 7 bases at J, with 14 bases between. CDR3 length: 13 residues.

J is TRBJ2-7 and V is TRBV7-6; D ambiguous. CDR3 length: 11 residues. Germline CDR1 and CDR2: SGHVS and FNYEAQ. Trimming stripped 7 bases from V and 0 bases from J, with 4 bases between. CDR3 DNA sequence: TGTGCCAGCATCTCCTCCTACGAGCAGTACTTC. This translates into CASISSYEQYF.

The chain combines TRBV29-1 with TRBJ2-1; TRBD2 aligns across 12 bases. The CDR3 runs 15 residues. The V and J ends lost 8 bases and 0 bases, in that order; junction bases with no gene match: 5. Looked up from germline, CDR1 is SQVTM and CDR2 is ANQGSEA. This chain's CDR3 is CSFGTSGRSYNEQFF. The CDR3 bases are TGCAGCTTCGGGACTAGCGGGCGCTCCTACAATGAGCAGTTCTTC.

The chain combines TRBV6-2 or TRBV6-3 with TRBJ2-7; 9 positions agree with TRBD1. J lost 2 bases, V lost 5 bases, and 10 bases had no gene match. Germline loops: CDR1 MNHEY, CDR2 SVGEGT. The CDR3 is 16 amino acids. CDR3 in DNA: TGTGCCAGCAGTCATCCTTACAGGGGGCAAACCTACGAGCAGTACTTC. The encoded protein is CASSHPYRGQTYEQYF.

This clone was picked up one time. CDR3 nucleotide sequence: TGTGCCACCAGCAGAGGGCGTTCCGGACTAGCGGGATACAATGAGCAGTTCTTC. It translates to CATSRGRSGLAGYNEQFF. This sequence joins TRBV15 and TRBJ2-1, with 12 bases lining up with TRBD2. Per germline, CDR1 LNHNV and CDR2 YYDKDF (reference sequence). Unmatched junction bases numbered 8, after V lost 1 base and J lost 4 bases. The CDR3 is 18 residues long.

The V gene is TRBV27, the J gene TRBJ2-5; 7 nucleotides match TRBD1. Germline CDR1 reads MNHEY; CDR2 reads SMNVEV (reference sequence). The trim removed 4 bases at V and 0 bases at J, leaving 2 bases unmatched. The CDR3 has 14 residues. In DNA, the CDR3 is TGTGCCAGCAGTTGGGGACAGTACCAAGAGACCCAGTACTTC. Encoded protein: CASSWGQYQETQYF.

This clone was found a few times. The chain couples TRBV27 to TRBJ2-3, with TRBD1 as a possible D gene (6 bases). Germline V gene sequence: CDR1 MNHEY, CDR2 SMNVEV (reference sequence). V shed 3 bases and J shed 5 bases, with 12 bases lying between them. The CDR3 consists of 14 residues. CDR3 sequence reads: CASSLWGRGDTQYF. As DNA, the CDR3 is TGTGCCAGCAGTTTGTGGGGGCGAGGAGATACGCAGTATTTT.